This passage covers 11 T cell receptor beta chains from one sample sequenced in a study of T cell responses to AZD1222 COVID-19 vaccine. This table comes from immunoSEQ multiplex PCR, and its TCRdb copy is limited to in-frame clones, with some not included. Of fewer than 150,000 clones in the sample, about 90% are singletons; the top ten hold approximately 10%. Here the sequenced sample was peripheral blood, taken on day 0 of AZD1222 vaccination. The receptors here all came from an adult in good health.

The V call is TRBV4-3, the J call TRBJ2-7; D is ambiguous. V was pared by 0 bases and J by 0 bases, with 6 bases between. Germline V lookup: CDR1 LGHNA, CDR2 YSLEER. The CDR3 covers 14 residues. The CDR3 sequence is CASSQDPSSYEQYF. In nucleotides, the CDR3 is TGCGCCAGCAGCCAAGATCCGTCCTCCTACGAGCAGTACTTC.

The rearrangement links TRBV2 to TRBJ2-7; D is ambiguous. Trimming stripped 1 base from V and 6 bases from J, with 7 bases between. The CDR3 consists of 12 residues. Germline V gives CDR1 SNHLY, CDR2 FYNNEI. This CDR3 is CASSEVESEQYF. CDR3 nucleotide sequence: TGTGCCAGCAGTGAAGTCGAATCCGAGCAGTACTTC.

The V and J genes are TRBV5-5 and TRBJ2-2, with 7 positions matching TRBD2. The V and J ends lost 5 bases and 6 bases, in that order; junction bases with no gene match: 13. The CDR3 covers 16 residues. Germline loops: CDR1 SGHKS, CDR2 YYEKEE (reference sequence). The CDR3 sequence: CASSFGSRRESGELFF. The CDR3 nucleotides are TGTGCCAGCAGTTTTGGCTCAAGGCGGGAGTCCGGGGAGCTGTTTTTT.

The rearrangement joins TRBV6-5 to TRBJ1-4, with 9 positions matching TRBD1. Germline-derived CDR1 and CDR2 are MNHEY and SVGAGI. The CDR3 runs to 16 residues. Trimming at V came to 2 bases and at J to 4 bases, leaving 5 bases not matched to a gene. CDR3 DNA sequence: TGTGCCAGCAGTTACCTGGGACAGGGACGTAATGAAAAACTGTTTTTT. Its translation is CASSYLGQGRNEKLFF.

The chain employs TRBV5-5 and TRBJ1-5, with 7 bases that match TRBD1. The V gene end was trimmed by 2 bases and the J gene end by 2 bases; junction bases not matched to a gene: 1. Germline V lookup: CDR1 SGHKS, CDR2 YYEKEE (reference sequence). This CDR3 has 14 amino acids. In DNA, the CDR3 is TGTGCCAGCAGCTTCGGGACAGGCAATCAGCCCCAGCATTTT. Its protein is CASSFGTGNQPQHF.

The genes are TRBV10-1 and TRBJ2-7; perhaps TRBD2 as D (5 bases). The CDR3 length is 13 residues. The V and J ends lost 5 bases and 5 bases respectively, with 13 bases between them. Germline CDR1 is WNHNN and CDR2 is SYGVQD (reference sequence). The CDR3 DNA sequence: TGCGCCAGCAGTCCAATCACGGGAAACGAGCAGTACTTC. As protein: CASSPITGNEQYF.

The chain recombines TRBV6-5 with TRBJ2-4; D assignment may be TRBD1 or TRBD2 (5 bases each). Germline-derived CDR1 and CDR2 are MNHEY and SVGAGI. V lost 2 bases to trimming and J lost 8 bases, with 13 bases between them. The CDR3 is made up of 14 amino acids. The CDR3 DNA reads TGTGCCAGCAGTTACGATAGGGGACGGGACATTCAGTACTTC. Encoded protein: CASSYDRGRDIQYF.

The chain carries TRBV10-3 and TRBJ1-2; 7 bases agree with TRBD1. This CDR3 is 13 amino acids long. From germline, CDR1 is ENHRY and CDR2 SYGVKD. J lost 5 bases, V lost 3 bases, and 3 bases had no gene match. The CDR3 bases are TGTGCCATCAGTGAAGGACAGGATTATGGCTACACCTTC. Translated, it gives CAISEGQDYGYTF.

The chain combines TRBV28 with TRBJ2-2; weak D call: TRBD2 (5 bases). Germline V gene sequence: CDR1 MDHEN, CDR2 SYDVKM. The CDR3 extends over 13 amino acids. The V end lost 6 bases, the J end lost 5 bases, and 10 bases lay between the germline ends. The CDR3 here is CASRDPGTGELFF. The CDR3 region has the DNA TGTGCCAGCAGGGACCCGGGAACCGGGGAGCTGTTTTTT.

The chain uses TRBV30 and TRBJ2-2; D call uncertain. The V end was cut by 0 bases, the J end by 8 bases, with 13 bases between. Germline CDR1 and CDR2: GTSNPN and SVGIG (reference sequence). The CDR3 covers 14 residues. In DNA form, the CDR3 reads TGTGCCTGGAGTGTACTCGGCAGGAGTGGGGAGCTGTTTTTT. Protein sequence: CAWSVLGRSGELFF. The variable domain in full, completed from reference TRBV30 and TRBJ2-2, reads SQTIHQWPATLVQPVGSPLSLECTVEGTSNPNLYWYRQAAGRGLQLLFYSVGIGQISSEVPQNLSASRPQDRQFILSSKKLLLSDSGFYLCAWSVLGRSGELFFGEGSRLTVL.

The chain employs TRBV7-3 and TRBJ2-2; the match to TRBD2 covers 7 bases. This CDR3 has 16 residues. The ends lost 5 bases at V and 0 bases at J; junction bases unmatched: 6. Looked up from germline, CDR1 is SGHTA and CDR2 is FQGTGA. CDR3 nucleotide sequence: TGTGCCAGCAGCGAAGGCGGGAGATCGAACACCGGGGAGCTGTTTTTT. It encodes CASSEGGRSNTGELFF.